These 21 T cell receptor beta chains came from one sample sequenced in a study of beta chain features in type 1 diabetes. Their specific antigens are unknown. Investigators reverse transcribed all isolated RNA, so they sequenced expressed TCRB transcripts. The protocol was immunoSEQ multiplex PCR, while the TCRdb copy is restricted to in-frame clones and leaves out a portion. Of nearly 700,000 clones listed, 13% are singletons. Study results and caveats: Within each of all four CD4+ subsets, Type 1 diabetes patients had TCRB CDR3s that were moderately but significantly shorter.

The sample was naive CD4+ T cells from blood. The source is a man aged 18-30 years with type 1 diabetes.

CDR3 in DNA: TGTGCCAGCAGCTTAAGCAGTCCCCCCTACGAGCAGTACTTC. Translated, it gives CASSLSSPPYEQYF. V gene TRBV7-9 combines with J gene TRBJ2-7; D uncertain. In germline, CDR1 is SEHNR, CDR2 FQNEAQ (reference sequence). The CDR3 length is 14 residues. V dropped 2 bases and J dropped 2 bases, with 10 bases sitting between them.

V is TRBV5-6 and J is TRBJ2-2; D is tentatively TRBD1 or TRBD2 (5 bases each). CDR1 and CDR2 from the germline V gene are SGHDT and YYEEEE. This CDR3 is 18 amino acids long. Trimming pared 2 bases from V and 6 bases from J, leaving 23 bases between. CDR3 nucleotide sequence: TGTGCCAGCAGCTTTGATTCCGGGACCGCATCGTTCGCCGGGGAGCTGTTTTTT. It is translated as CASSFDSGTASFAGELFF. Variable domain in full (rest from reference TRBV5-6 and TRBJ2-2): DAGVTQSPTHLIKTRGQQVTLRCSPKSGHDTVSWYQQALGQGPQFIFQYYEEEERQRGNFPDRFSGHQFPNYSSELNVNALLLGDSALYLCASSFDSGTASFAGELFFGEGSRLTVL.

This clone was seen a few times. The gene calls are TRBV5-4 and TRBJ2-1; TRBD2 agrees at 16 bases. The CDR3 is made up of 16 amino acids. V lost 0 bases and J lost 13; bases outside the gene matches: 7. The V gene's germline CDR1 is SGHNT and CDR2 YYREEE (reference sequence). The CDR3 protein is CASSLDIGTSGGAQFF. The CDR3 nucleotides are TGTGCCAGCAGCTTGGATATCGGGACTAGCGGGGGGGCCCAGTTCTTC.

The CDR3 region has the DNA TGTGCCAGCAGCTTGGACAGACCCCTTGGCTACACCTTC. It specifies CASSLDRPLGYTF. This chain connects TRBV5-6 to TRBJ1-2; D is ambiguous. CDR1 and CDR2 from the germline V gene are SGHDT and YYEEEE. The CDR3 is 13 amino acids. V dropped 0 bases and J dropped 7 bases, with 10 bases sitting between them.

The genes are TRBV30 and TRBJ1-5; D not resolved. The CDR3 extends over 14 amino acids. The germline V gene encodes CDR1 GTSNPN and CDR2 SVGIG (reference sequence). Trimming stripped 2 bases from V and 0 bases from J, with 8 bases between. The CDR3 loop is CAWSLQYSNQPQHF. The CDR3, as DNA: TGTGCCTGGAGTTTGCAGTATAGCAATCAGCCCCAGCATTTT. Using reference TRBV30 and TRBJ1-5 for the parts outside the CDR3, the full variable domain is SQTIHQWPATLVQPVGSPLSLECTVEGTSNPNLYWYRQAAGRGLQLLFYSVGIGQISSEVPQNLSASRPQDRQFILSSKKLLLSDSGFYLCAWSLQYSNQPQHFGDGTRLSIL.

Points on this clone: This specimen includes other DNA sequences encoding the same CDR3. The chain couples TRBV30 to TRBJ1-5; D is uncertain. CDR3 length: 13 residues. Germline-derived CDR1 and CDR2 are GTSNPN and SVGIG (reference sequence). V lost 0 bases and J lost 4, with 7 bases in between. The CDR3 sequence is CAWSVTGNQPQHF. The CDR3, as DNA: TGTGCCTGGAGTGTAACCGGGAATCAGCCCCAGCATTTT.

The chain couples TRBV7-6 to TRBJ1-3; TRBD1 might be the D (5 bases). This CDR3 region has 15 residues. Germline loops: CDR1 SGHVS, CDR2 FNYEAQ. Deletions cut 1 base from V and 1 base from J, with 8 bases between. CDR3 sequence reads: CASSLDGGSGNTIYF. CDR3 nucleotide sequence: TGTGCCAGCAGCTTAGACGGGGGGTCTGGAAACACCATATATTTT.

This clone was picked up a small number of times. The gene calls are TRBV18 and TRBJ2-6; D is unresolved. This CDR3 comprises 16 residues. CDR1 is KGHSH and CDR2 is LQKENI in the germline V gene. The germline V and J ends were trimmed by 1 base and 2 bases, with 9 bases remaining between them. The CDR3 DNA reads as TGTGCCAGCTCACCACTTAATGGTGCTGGGGCCAACGTCCTGACTTTC. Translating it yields CASSPLNGAGANVLTF.

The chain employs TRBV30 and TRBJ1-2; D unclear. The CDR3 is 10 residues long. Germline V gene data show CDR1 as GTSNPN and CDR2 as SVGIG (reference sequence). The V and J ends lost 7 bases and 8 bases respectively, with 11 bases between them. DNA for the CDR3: TGTGCCTTAGACAAATCGGGCTACACCTTC. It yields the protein CALDKSGYTF.

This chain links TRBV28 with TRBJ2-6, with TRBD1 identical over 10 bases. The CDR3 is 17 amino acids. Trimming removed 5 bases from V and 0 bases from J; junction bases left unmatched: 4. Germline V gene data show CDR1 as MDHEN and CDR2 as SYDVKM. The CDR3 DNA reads TGTGCCAGCAGTCCGGGACAGGGGTCCTCTGGGGCCAACGTCCTGACTTTC. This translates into CASSPGQGSSGANVLTF.

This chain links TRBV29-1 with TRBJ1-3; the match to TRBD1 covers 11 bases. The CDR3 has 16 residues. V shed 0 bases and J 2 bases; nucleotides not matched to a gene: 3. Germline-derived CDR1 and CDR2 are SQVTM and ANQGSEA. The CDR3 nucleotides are TGCAGCGTTGAAGATCCGGGACAGGGGGCTGGAAACACCATATATTTT. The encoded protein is CSVEDPGQGAGNTIYF.

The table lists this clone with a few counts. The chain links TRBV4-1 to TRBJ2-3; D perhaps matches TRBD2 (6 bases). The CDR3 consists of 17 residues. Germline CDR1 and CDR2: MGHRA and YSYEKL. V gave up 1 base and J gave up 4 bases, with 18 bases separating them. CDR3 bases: TGCGCCAGCAGCCAAGCCTTGGGACTCGATAAACCAGATACGCAGTATTTT. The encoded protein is CASSQALGLDKPDTQYF.

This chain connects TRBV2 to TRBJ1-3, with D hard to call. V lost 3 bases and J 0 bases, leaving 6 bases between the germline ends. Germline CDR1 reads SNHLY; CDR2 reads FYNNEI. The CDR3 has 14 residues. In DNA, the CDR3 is TGTGCCAGCAGTGACTTGAGCTCTGGAAACACCATATATTTT. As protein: CASSDLSSGNTIYF. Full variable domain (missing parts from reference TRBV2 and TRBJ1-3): EPEVTQTPSHQVTQMGQEVILRCVPISNHLYFYWYRQILGQKVEFLVSFYNNEISEKSEIFDDQFSVERPDGSNFTLKIRSTKLEDSAMYFCASSDLSSGNTIYFGEGSWLTVV.

CDR3 region: CASSMVRGSNQPQHF. In DNA form, the CDR3 reads TGTGCCAGTAGTATGGTTCGGGGGAGCAATCAGCCCCAGCATTTT. The rearrangement joins TRBV19 to TRBJ1-5, with D possibly matching TRBD1 (5 bases). V lost 3 bases and J lost 1, with 10 bases in between. This CDR3 has 15 amino acids. In germline, CDR1 is LNHDA, CDR2 SQIVND (reference sequence).

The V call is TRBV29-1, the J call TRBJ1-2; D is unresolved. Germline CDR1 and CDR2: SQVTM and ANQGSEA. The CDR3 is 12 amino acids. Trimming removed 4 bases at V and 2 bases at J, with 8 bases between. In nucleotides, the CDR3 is TGCAGCGTTGTTACAGCCAACTATGGCTACACCTTC. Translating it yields CSVVTANYGYTF.

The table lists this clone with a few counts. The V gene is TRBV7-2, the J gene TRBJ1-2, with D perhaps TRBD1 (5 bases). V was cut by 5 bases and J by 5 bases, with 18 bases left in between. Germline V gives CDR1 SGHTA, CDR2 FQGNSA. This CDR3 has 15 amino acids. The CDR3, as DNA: TGTGCCAGCAGCCTTTCCTCCGGGACGCAGTATGGCTACACCTTC. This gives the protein CASSLSSGTQYGYTF. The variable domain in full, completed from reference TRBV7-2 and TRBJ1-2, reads GAGVSQSPSNKVTEKGKDVELRCDPISGHTALYWYRQSLGQGLEFLIYFQGNSAPDKSGLPSDRFSAERTGGSVSTLTIQRTQQEDSAVYLCASSLSSGTQYGYTFGSGTRLTVV.

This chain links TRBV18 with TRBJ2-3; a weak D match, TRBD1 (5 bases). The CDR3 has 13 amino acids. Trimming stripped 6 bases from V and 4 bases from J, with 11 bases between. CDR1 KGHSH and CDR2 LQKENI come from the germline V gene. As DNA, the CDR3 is TGTGCCAGCTCGCTCGACAGACCAGATACGCAGTATTTT. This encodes CASSLDRPDTQYF.

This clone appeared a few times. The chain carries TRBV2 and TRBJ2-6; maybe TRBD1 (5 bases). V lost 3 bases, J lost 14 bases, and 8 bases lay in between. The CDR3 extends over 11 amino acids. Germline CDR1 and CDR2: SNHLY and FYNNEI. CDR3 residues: CASSETALLTF. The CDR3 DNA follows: TGTGCCAGCAGTGAGACAGCCCTCCTGACTTTC.

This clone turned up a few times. The CDR3 DNA reads as TGTGCCAGCAGGCAAACAGGGGGCGAGTCTGGAAACACCATATATTTT. Translated, it gives CASRQTGGESGNTIYF. V is TRBV6-6 and J is TRBJ1-3, with TRBD1 identical over 9 bases. From germline, CDR1 is MNHNY and CDR2 SVGAGI (reference sequence). Trimming took 6 bases from V and 1 from J; bases not matched to a gene: 7. The CDR3 has 16 residues.

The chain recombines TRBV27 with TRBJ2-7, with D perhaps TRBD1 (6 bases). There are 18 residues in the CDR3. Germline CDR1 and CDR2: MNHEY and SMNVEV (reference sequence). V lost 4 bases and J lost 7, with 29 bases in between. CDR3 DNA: TGTGCCAGCAGTTATACAGGGTCCCCAACCATTTTATCTATGGAGCAGTACTTC. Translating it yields CASSYTGSPTILSMEQYF.

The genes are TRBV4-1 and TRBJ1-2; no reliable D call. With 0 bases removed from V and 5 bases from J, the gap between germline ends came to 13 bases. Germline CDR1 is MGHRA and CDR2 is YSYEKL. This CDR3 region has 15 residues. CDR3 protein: CASSQDGVGSYGYTF. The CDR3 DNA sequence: TGCGCCAGCAGCCAAGATGGTGTAGGGTCTTATGGCTACACCTTC.